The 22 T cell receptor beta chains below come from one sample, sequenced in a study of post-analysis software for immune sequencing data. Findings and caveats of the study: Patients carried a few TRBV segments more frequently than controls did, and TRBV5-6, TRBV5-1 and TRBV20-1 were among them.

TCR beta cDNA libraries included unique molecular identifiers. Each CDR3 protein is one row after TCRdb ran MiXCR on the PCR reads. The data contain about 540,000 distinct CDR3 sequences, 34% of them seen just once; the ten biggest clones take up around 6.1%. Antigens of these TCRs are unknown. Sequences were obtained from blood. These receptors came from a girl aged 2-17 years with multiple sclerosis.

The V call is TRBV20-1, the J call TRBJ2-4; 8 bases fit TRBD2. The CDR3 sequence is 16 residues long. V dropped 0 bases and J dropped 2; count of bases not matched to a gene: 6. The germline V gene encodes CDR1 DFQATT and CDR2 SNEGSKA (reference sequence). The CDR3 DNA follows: TGCAGTGCTAGAGAGTACCCGGGGGGGACCAAAAACATTCAGTACTTC. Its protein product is CSAREYPGGTKNIQYF.

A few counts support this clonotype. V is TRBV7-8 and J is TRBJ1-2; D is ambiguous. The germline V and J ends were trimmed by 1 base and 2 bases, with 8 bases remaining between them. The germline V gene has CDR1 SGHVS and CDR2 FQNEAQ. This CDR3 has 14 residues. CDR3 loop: CASSLVQSNYGYTF. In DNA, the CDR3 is TGTGCCAGCAGCTTAGTACAGTCAAACTATGGCTACACCTTC.

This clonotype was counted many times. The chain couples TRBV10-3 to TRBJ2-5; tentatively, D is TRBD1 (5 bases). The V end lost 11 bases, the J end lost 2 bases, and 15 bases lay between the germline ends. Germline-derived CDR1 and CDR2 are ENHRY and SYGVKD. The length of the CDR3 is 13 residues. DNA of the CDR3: TGTGCCGCCTTAGGACAAGAACAAGAGACCCAGTACTTC. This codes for CAALGQEQETQYF.

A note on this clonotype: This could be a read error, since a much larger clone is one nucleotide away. The CDR3 region is CASSFWESEQFF. The CDR3 nucleotides are TGTGCCAGCAGCTTTTGGGAGAGTGAGCAGTTCTTC. J is TRBJ2-1 and V is TRBV7-9; TRBD2 might be the D (5 bases). The V end lost 3 bases, the J end lost 9 bases, and 9 bases lay between the germline ends. This CDR3 is built from 12 residues. Germline CDR1 is SEHNR and CDR2 is FQNEAQ (reference sequence).

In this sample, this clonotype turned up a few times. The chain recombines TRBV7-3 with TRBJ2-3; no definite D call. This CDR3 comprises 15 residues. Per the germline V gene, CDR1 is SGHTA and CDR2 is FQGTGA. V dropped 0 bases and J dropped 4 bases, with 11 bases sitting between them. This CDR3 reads CASSLTIGSSDTQYF. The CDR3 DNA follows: TGTGCCAGCAGCTTAACGATAGGTTCTTCAGATACGCAGTATTTT.

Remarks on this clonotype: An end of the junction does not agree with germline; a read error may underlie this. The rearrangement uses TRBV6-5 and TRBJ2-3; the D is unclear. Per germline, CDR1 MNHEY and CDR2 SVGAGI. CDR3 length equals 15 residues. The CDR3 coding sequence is TGTACCAGCAGCCATGGACGGAAAGTCACAGATACGCAGTATTTT. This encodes CTSSHGRKVTDTQYF.

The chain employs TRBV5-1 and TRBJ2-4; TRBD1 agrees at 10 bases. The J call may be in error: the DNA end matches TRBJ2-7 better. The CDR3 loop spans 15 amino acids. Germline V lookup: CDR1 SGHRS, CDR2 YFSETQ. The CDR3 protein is CASRQPKTGGDEQYF. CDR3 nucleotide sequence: TGCGCCAGCAGACAGCCCAAGACAGGGGGCGACGAGCAGTACTTC.

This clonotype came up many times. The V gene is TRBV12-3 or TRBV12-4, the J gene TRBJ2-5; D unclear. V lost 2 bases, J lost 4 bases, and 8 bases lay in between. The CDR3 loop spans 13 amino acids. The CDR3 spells CASSLQVGETQYF. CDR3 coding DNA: TGTGCCAGCAGTTTACAGGTCGGAGAGACCCAGTACTTC.

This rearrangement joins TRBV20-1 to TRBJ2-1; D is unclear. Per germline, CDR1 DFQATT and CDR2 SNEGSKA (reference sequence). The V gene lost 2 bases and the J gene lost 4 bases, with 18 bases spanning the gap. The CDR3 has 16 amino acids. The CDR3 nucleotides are TGCAGTGCTAGACAGCAGGAAAGGACCTTATACAATGAGCAGTTCTTC. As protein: CSARQQERTLYNEQFF.

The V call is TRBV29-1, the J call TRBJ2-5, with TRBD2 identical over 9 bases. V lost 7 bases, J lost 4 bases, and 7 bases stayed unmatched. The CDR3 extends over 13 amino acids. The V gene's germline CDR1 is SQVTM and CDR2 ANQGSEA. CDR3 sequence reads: CSGNLAGTETQYF. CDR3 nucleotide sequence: TGCAGCGGCAATCTAGCGGGGACAGAGACCCAGTACTTC.

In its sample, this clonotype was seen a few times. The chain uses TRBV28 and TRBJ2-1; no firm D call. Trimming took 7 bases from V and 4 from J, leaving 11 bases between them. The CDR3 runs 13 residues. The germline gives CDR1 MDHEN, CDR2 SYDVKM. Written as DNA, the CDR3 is TGTGCCAGCACCTACTGGGGTTACAATGAGCAGTTCTTC. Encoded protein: CASTYWGYNEQFF.

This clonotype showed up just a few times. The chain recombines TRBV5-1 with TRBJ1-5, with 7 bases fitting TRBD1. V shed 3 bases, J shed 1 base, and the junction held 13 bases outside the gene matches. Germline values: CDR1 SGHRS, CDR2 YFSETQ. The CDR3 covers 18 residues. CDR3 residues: CASSSGPRGPYSNQPQHF. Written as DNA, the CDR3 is TGCGCCAGCAGCTCCGGCCCGAGGGGGCCTTACAGCAATCAGCCCCAGCATTTT.

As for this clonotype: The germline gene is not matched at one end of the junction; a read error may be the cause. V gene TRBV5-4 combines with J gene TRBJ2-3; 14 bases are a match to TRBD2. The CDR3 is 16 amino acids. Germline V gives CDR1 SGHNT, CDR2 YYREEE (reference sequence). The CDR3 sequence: CASSWTSGGLPDAQYF. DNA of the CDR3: TGTGCCAGCAGCTGGACTAGCGGGGGGCTTCCAGATGCGCAGTATTTT.

CDR3 region: CASSLLGTGVQETQYF. The DNA of the CDR3 is TGTGCCAGCAGTTTATTGGGGACAGGGGTCCAAGAGACCCAGTACTTC. The chain recombines TRBV28 with TRBJ2-5; 10 bases fit TRBD1. From germline, CDR1 is MDHEN and CDR2 SYDVKM. V gave up 1 base and J gave up 1 base; unmatched junction bases: 3. This CDR3 contains 16 residues.

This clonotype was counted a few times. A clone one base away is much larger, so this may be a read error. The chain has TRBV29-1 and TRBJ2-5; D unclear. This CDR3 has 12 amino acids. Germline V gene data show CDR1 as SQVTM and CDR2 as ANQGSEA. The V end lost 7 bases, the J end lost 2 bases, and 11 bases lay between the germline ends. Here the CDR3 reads CSGVHRQETQYF. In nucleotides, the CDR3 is TGCAGCGGTGTACACCGGCAAGAGACCCAGTACTTC.

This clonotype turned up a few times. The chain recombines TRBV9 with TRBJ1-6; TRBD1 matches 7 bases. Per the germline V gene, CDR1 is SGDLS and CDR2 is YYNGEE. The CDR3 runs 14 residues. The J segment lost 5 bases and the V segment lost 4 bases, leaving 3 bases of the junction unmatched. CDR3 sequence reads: CASSMTGNNSPLHF. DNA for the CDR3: TGTGCCAGCAGCATGACAGGGAATAATTCACCCCTCCACTTT.

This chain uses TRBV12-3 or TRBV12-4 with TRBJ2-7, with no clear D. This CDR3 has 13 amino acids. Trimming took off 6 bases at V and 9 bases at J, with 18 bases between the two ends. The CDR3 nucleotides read TGTGCCAGCAGCTACCACCGGCCATGTGGGCAGTACTTC. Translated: CASSYHRPCGQYF.

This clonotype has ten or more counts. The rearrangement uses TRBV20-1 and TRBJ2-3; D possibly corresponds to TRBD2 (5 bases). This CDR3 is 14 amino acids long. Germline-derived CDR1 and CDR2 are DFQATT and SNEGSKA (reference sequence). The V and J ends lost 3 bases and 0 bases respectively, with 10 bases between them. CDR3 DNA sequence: TGCAGTGCTAGTGAGGACTTTAGCACAGATACGCAGTATTTT. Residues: CSASEDFSTDTQYF.

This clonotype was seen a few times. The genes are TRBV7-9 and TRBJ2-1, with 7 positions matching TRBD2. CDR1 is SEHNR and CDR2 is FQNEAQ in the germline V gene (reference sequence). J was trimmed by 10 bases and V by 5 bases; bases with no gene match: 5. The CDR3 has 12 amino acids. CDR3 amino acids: CASSPAGVEQFF. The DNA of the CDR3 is TGTGCCAGCAGCCCGGCGGGGGTCGAGCAGTTCTTC.

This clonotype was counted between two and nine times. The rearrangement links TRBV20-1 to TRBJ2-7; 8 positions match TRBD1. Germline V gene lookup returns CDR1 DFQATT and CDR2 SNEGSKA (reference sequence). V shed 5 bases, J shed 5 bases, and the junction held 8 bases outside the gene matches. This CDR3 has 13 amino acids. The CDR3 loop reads CSAWGTGPDEQYF. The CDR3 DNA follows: TGCAGTGCTTGGGGGACAGGACCTGACGAGCAGTACTTC.

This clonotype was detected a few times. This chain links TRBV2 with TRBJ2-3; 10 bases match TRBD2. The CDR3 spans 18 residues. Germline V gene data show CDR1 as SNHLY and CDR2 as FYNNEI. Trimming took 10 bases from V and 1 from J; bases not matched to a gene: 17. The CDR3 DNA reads TGTGCCACCTATAGCGGGGGGACTTTTAGAGTCGGCACAGATACGCAGTATTTT. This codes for CATYSGGTFRVGTDTQYF.

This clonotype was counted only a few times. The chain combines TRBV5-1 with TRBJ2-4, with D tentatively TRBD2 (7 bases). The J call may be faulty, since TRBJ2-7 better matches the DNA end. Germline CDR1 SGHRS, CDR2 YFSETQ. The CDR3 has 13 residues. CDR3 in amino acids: CASSTEGGVEQYF. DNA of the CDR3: TGCGCCAGCAGCACTGAAGGGGGGGTCGAGCAGTACTTC.